The T cell receptor beta chain under discussion was sequenced for a study of graft-versus-host responses after intestinal transplantation. As for the study in general: Among the recipients, all got anti-thymocyte globulin induction and then tacrolimus and steroids for about three years.

Study outcomes and limitations: There were GvH clones found in recipient marrow, and some of them appeared first in ileum or blood.

Remarks on this clone: Antigen: not known.

The CDR3 runs 17 residues. The germline CDR1 and CDR2 sequences are SGDLS and YYNGEE. V shed 3 bases and J 6 bases; nucleotides not matched to a gene: 10. Generated by immunoSEQ multiplex PCR, the TCRdb table keeps only in-frame clones and is missing some. The sample includes around 100,000 clones, about 90% of them seen just once. This clonotype originated in a human donor who was the organ donor for an intestinal transplant. The starting material was unstimulated CD4+ T cells sorted from spleen or lymph node cells, obtained before transplant. The chain joins TRBV9 to TRBJ1-6; 9 bases agree with TRBD1. CDR3 region: CASSGPTGGNSNSPLHF. The CDR3 DNA reads TGTGCCAGCAGCGGTCCGACAGGGGGGAATAGTAATTCACCCCTCCACTTT. Full variable domain (remainder filled in from reference TRBV9 and TRBJ1-6): DSGVTQTPKHLITATGQRVTLRCSPRSGDLSVYWYQQSLDQGLQFLIQYYNGEERAKGNILERFSAQQFPDLHSELNLSSLELGDSALYFCASSGPTGGNSNSPLHFGNGTRLTVT.